This T cell receptor beta chain stems from a study of cytomegalovirus exposure and HLA in healthy donors (dated by TCRdb to 2016 to 2017). The study in broad terms: The 700 or so repertoires of the first cohort and the 120 validation repertoires were produced on the same platform, according to a later analysis. Besides the first cohort of about 730 subjects, a separate validation cohort made up of over a hundred different subjects was used. To predict cytomegalovirus infection status, the study brought together high-throughput TCR immunosequencing, statistical association of individual TCRs with disease status, and machine learning. The study aimed to test whether cataloging public T cell receptors could reveal signatures of past pathogen exposure.

About this clone itself: Its antigen remains undetermined. Base qualities are not at hand, and no much larger clone is one base apart.

Donors formed part of the validation cohort, which comprised 120 subjects and was distinct from the first cohort of 690 or so subjects. Per the germline V gene, SGHTA is the CDR1 and FQGNSA is the CDR2. The CDR3 runs 15 amino acids, cysteine and phenylalanine included. Just the 45-base CDR3 DNA is kept, in frame starting at base 1. Trimming at the junction amounts to 5 bases on V and 1 base on J, and the germline ends lie 14 bases apart. Libraries were prepared through the immunoSEQ multiplex PCR assay. The published analysis was carried out like this. A statistical classification framework was built to diagnose cytomegalovirus status from the catalog of TCR beta chain sequences. TCRdb provides this immuneACCESS table in a form limited to in-frame rearrangements. Some clones are lacking; in checked studies, under half of them reflect an unresolved V gene, and why the rest are absent is not known. V, J and clone size are taken as reported in that table, and D and trimming were inferred from the DNA itself. The sample table contains a few hundred thousand clones; only one count was recorded for 90% of them. The ten largest clonotypes hold 0.35% to 0.45% of the sample.

General conclusions and limits of the study: Subsequent analysis determined that TCRs grouped into clusters in the first cohort also showed a tendency toward co-occurrence across the 120 or so validation repertoires, and about 93% of cluster scores exceeded 0. A later analysis had no HLA typing for the validation cohort, so co-occurrence there was scored across all 130 or so repertoires. Most TCR sequences were seen in very few donors, while some public TCRs were found in many individuals. It was suggested by the authors that the approach could potentially be generalized to other disease states and immunological phenotypes. In vitro tests confirmed that three of the cytomegalovirus-associated TCR beta chains recognize cytomegalovirus antigens. Cytomegalovirus status was reported to be diagnosed by the classifier with high specificity and sensitivity in both the original and validation cohorts. The study gave a list of about 150 TCR beta chains associated with cytomegalovirus.

This receptor was taken from a woman between 18 and 29 years old in good health and CMV-seronegative. The sequenced sample was PBMCs. Here the chain combines TRBV7-2 and TRBJ2-5; TRBD1 is perhaps the D gene, given 5 matching bases. DNA sequence: TGTGCCAGCAGCATGTCTTTAGGGGTCCAAGAGACCCAGTACTTC. This yields the protein CASSMSLGVQETQYF.